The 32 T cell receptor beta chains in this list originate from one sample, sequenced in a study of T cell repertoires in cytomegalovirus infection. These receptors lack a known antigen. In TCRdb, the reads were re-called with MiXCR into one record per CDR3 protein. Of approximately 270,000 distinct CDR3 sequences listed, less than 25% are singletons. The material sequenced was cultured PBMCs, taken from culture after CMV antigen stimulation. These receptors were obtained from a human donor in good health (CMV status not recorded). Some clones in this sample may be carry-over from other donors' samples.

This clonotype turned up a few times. The CDR3 loop reads CASSAQGPGANVLTF. The CDR3 DNA is TGTGCCAGCAGCGCCCAGGGGCCTGGGGCCAACGTCCTGACTTTC. This chain joins TRBV9 and TRBJ2-6; D perhaps matches TRBD1 (6 bases). Between the trimmed V and J ends, which lost 3 bases and 2 bases, there was a span of 9 bases. The CDR3 loop spans 15 amino acids. Germline values: CDR1 SGDLS, CDR2 YYNGEE.

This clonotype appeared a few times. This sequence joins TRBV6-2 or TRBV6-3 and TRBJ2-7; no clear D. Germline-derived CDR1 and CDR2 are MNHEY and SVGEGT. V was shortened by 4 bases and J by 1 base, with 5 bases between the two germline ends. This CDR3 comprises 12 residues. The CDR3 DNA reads TGTGCCAGCAGTTCAGCGTCCTACGAGCAGTACGTC. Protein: CASSSASYEQYV.

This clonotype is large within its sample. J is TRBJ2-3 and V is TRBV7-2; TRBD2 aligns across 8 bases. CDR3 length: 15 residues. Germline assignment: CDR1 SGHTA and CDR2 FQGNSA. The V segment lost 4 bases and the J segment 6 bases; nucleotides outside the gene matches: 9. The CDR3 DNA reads TGTGCCAGCAGCTACTCACGGGAGGGTTGGGATACGCAGTATTTT. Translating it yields CASSYSREGWDTQYF.

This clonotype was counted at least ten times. CDR3 DNA sequence: TGTTCTTCCTCACCCGGTAGGACTGAAGCTTTCTTT. It yields the protein CSSSPGRTEAFF. J is TRBJ1-1 and V is TRBV19; D is uncertain. Germline V lookup: CDR1 LNHDA, CDR2 SQIVND (reference sequence). The CDR3 loop spans 12 amino acids.

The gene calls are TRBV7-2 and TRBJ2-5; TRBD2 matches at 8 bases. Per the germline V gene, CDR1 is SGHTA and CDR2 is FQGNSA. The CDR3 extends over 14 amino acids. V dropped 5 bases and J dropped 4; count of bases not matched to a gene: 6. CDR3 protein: CASSAAGAAETQYF. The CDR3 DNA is TGTGCCAGCAGCGCAGCGGGAGCGGCAGAGACCCAGTACTTC.

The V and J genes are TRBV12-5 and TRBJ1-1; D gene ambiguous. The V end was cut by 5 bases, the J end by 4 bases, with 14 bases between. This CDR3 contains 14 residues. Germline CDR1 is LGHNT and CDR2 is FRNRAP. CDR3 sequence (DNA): TGTGCTAGTGGTCCCGCGGCCTTGCCCACTGAAGCTTTCTTT. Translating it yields CASGPAALPTEAFF.

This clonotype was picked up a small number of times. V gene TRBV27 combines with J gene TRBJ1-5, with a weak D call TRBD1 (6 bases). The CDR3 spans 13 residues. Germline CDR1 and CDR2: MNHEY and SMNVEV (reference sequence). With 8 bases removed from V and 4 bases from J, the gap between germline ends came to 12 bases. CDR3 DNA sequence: TGTGCCAGCCGAACAGGGTTAAATCAGCCCCAGCATTTT. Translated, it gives CASRTGLNQPQHF.

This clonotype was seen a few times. The CDR3 is CASSSQGALGNQPQHF. CDR3 coding DNA: TGTGCCAGCAGTTCACAGGGGGCGCTTGGCAATCAGCCCCAGCATTTT. V usage is TRBV28 and J usage is TRBJ1-5; TRBD1 aligns across 9 bases. Germline CDR1 reads MDHEN; CDR2 reads SYDVKM. The CDR3 runs to 16 residues. The V and J ends lost 4 bases and 2 bases, in that order; junction bases with no gene match: 6.

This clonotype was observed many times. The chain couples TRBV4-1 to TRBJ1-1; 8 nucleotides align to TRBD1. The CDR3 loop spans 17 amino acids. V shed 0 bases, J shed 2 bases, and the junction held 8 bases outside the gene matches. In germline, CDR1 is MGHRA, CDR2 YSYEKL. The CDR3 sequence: CASSQDLSGTGNTEAFF. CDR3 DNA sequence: TGCGCCAGCAGCCAAGACCTTTCCGGGACAGGAAACACTGAAGCTTTCTTT.

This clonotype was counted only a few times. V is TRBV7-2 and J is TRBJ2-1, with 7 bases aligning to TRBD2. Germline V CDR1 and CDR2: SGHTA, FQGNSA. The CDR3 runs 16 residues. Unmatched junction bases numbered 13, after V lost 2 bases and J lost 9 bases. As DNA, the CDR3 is TGTGCCAGCAGCTTAAGGTGGGGGAGGGCCGGCACTGAGCAGTTCTTC. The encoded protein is CASSLRWGRAGTEQFF.

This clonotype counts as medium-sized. The CDR3 nucleotides read TGTGCCAGCAGCTTAGTAGCACCCGTCAATTGTTCACCCCTCCACTTT. This codes for CASSLVAPVNCSPLHF. The chain links TRBV7-6 to TRBJ1-6; D not resolved. The CDR3 runs to 16 residues. Germline loops: CDR1 SGHVS, CDR2 FNYEAQ. V was shortened by 1 base and J by 9 bases, with 16 bases between the two germline ends. Complete variable domain (other parts from reference TRBV7-6 and TRBJ1-6): GAGVSQSPRYKVTKRGQDVALRCDPISGHVSLYWYRQALGQGPEFLTYFNYEAQQDKSGLPNDRFSAERPEGSISTLTIQRTEQRDSAMYRCASSLVAPVNCSPLHFGNGTRLTVT.

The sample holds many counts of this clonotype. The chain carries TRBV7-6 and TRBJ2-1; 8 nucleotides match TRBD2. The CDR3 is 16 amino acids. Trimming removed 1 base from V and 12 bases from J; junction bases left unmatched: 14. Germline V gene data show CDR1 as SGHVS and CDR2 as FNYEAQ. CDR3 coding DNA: TGTGCCAGCAGCTTAGGCCCCCACGGGAGGGGAGAGAGGCAGTTCTTC. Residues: CASSLGPHGRGERQFF.

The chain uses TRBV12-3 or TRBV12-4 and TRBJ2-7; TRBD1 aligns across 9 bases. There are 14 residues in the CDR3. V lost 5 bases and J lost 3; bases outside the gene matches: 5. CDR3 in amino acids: CASSKGQGVYEQYF. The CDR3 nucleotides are TGTGCCAGCAGTAAGGGACAGGGAGTCTACGAGCAGTACTTC.

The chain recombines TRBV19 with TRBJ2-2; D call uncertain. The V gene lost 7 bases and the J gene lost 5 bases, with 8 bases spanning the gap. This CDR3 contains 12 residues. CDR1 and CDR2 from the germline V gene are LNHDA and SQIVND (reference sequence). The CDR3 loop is CASNFPTGELFF. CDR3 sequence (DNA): TGTGCCAGTAATTTTCCGACCGGGGAGCTGTTTTTT.

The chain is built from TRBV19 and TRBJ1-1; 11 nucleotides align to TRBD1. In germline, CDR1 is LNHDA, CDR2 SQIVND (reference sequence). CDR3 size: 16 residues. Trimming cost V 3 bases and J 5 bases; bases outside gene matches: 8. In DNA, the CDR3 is TGTGCCAGTAGTATCCGGACAGGGGGCGATAATACTGAAGCTTTCTTT. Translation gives CASSIRTGGDNTEAFF.

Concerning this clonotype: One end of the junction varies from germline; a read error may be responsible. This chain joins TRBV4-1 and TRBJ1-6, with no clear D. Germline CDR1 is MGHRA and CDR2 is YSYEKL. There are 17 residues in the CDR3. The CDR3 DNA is TGTGCCAGCAGCCAAGAGTTTTCGGTGCAGCCTAATTCACCCCTCCACTTT. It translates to CASSQEFSVQPNSPLHF.

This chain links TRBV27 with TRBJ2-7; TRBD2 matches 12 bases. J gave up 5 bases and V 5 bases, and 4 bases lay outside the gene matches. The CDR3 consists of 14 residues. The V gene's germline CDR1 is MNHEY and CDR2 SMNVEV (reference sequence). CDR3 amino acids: CASSGWTSGNEQYF. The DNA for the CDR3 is TGTGCCAGCAGTGGGTGGACTAGCGGGAACGAGCAGTACTTC.

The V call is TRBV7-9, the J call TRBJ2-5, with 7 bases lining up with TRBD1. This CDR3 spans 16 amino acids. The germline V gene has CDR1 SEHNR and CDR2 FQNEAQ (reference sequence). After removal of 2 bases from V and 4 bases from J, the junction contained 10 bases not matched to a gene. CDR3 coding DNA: TGTGCCAGCAGCTTAAGTAAGGGACAGAAGAGAGAGACCCAGTACTTC. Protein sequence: CASSLSKGQKRETQYF. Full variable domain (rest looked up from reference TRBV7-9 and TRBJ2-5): DTGVSQNPRHKITKRGQNVTFRCDPISEHNRLYWYRQTLGQGPEFLTYFQNEAQLEKSRLLSDRFSAERPKGSFSTLEIQRTEQGDSAMYLCASSLSKGQKRETQYFGPGTRLLVL.

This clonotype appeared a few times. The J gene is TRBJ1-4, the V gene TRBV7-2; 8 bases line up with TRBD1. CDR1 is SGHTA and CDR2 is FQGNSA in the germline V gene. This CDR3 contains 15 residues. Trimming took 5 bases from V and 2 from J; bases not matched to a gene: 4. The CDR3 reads CASSTRQGTNEKLFF. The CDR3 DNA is TGTGCCAGCAGCACCAGACAGGGGACTAATGAAAAACTGTTTTTT.

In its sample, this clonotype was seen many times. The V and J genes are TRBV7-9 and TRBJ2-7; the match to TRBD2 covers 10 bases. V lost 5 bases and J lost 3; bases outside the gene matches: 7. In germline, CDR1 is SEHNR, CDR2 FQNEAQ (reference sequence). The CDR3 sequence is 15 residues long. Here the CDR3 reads CASSLGSSGSYEQYF. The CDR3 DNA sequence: TGTGCCAGCAGCCTCGGATCTAGCGGGAGCTACGAGCAGTACTTC.

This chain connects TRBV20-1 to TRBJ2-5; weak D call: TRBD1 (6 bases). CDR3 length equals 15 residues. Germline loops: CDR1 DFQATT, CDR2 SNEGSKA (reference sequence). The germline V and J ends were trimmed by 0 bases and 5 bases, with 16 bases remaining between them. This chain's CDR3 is CSARDGPGEWETQYF. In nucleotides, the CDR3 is TGCAGTGCTAGAGATGGGCCAGGGGAATGGGAGACCCAGTACTTC.

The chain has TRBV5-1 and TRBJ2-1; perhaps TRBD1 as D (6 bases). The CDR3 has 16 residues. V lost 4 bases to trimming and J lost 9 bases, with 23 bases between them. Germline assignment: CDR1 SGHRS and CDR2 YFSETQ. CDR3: CASSPAWDNPSVEQFF. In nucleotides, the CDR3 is TGCGCCAGCAGCCCCGCGTGGGACAATCCCTCGGTTGAGCAGTTCTTC. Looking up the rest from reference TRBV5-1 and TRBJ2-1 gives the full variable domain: KAGVTQTPRYLIKTRGQQVTLSCSPISGHRSVSWYQQTPGQGLQFLFEYFSETQRNKGNFPGRFSGRQFSNSRSEMNVSTLELGDSALYLCASSPAWDNPSVEQFFGPGTRLTVL.

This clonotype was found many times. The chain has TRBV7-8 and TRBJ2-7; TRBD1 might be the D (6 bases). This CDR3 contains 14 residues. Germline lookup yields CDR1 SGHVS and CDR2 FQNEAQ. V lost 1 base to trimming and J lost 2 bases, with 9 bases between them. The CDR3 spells CASSLVRGAYEQYF. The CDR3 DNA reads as TGTGCCAGCAGCTTAGTCAGGGGTGCCTACGAGCAGTACTTC.

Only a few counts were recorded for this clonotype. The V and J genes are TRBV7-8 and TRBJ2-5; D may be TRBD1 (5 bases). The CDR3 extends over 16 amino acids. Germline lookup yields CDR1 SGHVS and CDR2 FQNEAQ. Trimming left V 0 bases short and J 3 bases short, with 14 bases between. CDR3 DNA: TGTGCCAGCAGCTTAGCGGTATTAGACAGAGAAGAGACCCAGTACTTC. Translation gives CASSLAVLDREETQYF.

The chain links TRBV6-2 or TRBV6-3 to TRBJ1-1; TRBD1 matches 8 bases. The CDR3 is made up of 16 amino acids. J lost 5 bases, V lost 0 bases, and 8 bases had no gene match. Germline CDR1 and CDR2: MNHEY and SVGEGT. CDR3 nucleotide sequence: TGTGCCAGCAGTTACTCTAAGGACAGGGTAAAAACTGAAGCTTTCTTT. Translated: CASSYSKDRVKTEAFF.

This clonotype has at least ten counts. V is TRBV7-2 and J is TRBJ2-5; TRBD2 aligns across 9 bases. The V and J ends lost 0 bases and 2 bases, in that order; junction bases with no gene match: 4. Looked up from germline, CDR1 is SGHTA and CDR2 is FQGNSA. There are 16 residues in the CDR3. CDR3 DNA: TGTGCCAGCAGCTTAGCGGCGGGAGGGGGACAAGAGACCCAGTACTTC. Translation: CASSLAAGGGQETQYF.

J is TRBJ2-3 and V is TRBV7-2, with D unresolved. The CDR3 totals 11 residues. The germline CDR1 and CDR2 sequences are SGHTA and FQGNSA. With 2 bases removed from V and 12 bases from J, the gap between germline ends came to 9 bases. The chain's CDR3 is CASSLTQEQYF. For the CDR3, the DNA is TGTGCCAGCAGCTTAACCCAGGAACAGTATTTT.

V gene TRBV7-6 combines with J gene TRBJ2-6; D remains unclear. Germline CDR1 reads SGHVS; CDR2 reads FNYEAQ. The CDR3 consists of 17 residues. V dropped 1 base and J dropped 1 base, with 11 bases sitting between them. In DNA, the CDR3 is TGTGCCAGCAGCTTAGTTGTATCGGTATCTGGGGCCAACGTCCTGACTTTC. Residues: CASSLVVSVSGANVLTF.

The CDR3 DNA reads TGCAGCGCCCGGACAGGGGGCTTCCTCTACAATGAGCAGTTCTTC. Amino acid sequence: CSARTGGFLYNEQFF. The chain combines TRBV20-1 with TRBJ2-1, with 11 bases lining up with TRBD1. This CDR3 is built from 15 residues. Germline-derived CDR1 and CDR2 are DFQATT and SNEGSKA (reference sequence).

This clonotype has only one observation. CDR3 in DNA: TGTGCCAGCGCCAGGGCGAACACCGGGGAGCTGTTTTTT. This encodes CASARANTGELFF. The V gene is TRBV2, the J gene TRBJ2-2; D is possibly TRBD1 (5 bases). CDR1 and CDR2 from the germline V gene are SNHLY and FYNNEI. The CDR3 covers 13 residues. Trimming took 8 bases from V and 0 from J, leaving 7 bases between them.

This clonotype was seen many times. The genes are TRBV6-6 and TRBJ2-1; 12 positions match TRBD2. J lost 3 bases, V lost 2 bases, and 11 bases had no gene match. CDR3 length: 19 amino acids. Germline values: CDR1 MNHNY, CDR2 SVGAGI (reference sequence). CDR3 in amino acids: CASSYPTSGRTENYNEQFF. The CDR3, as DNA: TGTGCCAGCAGTTACCCCACTAGCGGGAGGACGGAAAACTACAATGAGCAGTTCTTC.

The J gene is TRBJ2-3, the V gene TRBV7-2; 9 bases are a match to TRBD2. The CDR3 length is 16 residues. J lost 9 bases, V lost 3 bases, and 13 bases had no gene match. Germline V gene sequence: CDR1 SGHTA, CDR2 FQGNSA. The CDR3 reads CASSFSGAGGPWTQYF. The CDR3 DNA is TGTGCCAGCAGCTTTAGCGGGGCGGGAGGGCCATGGACGCAGTATTTT.